This T cell receptor (beta chain) was sequenced during a study of blood T cell repertoires in COVID-19. Study summary: The study drew acute and convalescent COVID-19 samples from the United States, Italy and Spain.

Original handling: Amplification with reference gene primers provided the estimates of nucleated cell counts. Data came from immunoSEQ multiplex PCR; TCRdb stores just in-frame clones and leaves some out. V and J calls plus clone size are reproduced from that table; the DNA served to infer D and trimming. The data show under 300,000 clones, approximately 79% seen once. The CDR3 runs 13 residues. The germline CDR1 and CDR2 sequences are KGHSH and LQKENI. V lost 6 bases, J lost 6 bases, and 15 bases lay in between. This rearrangement joins TRBV18 to TRBJ2-7; maybe TRBD1 (6 bases). Input material: peripheral blood. The receptor was isolated from a woman older than 75 with active or convalescent COVID-19. In nucleotides, the CDR3 is TGTGCCAGCTCCTATAACAGGGATCTCGAGCAGTACTTC. Translation gives CASSYNRDLEQYF.